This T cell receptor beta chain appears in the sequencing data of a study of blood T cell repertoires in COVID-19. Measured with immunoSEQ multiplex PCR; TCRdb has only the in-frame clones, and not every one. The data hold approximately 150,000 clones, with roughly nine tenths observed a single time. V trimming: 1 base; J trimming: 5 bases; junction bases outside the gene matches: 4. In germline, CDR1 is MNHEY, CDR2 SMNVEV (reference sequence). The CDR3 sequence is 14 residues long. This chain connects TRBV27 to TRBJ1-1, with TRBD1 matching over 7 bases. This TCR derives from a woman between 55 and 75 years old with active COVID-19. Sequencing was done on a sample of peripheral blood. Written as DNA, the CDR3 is TGTGCCAGCAGTTTATTTATGACAGGGACTGAAGCTTTCTTT. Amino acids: CASSLFMTGTEAFF.